This T cell receptor beta chain was sequenced in a study of early T cells in non-severe SARS-CoV-2 infection. The wider study: Chains were not paired, and sequencing was done on bulk RNA from unsorted whole blood. Whole-study results and caveats: Matching results from VDJdb favored anti-spike CD8 responses, leaving private and CD4 specificities undetected.

The TCR library protocol was used to attach unique molecular identifiers. These identifiers were attached to individual cDNA molecules. TCRdb reprocessed the 5' RACE reads with MiXCR, giving one entry per CDR3 protein. The data contain tens of thousands of distinct CDR3 sequences, 20% of them singletons. The germline CDR1 and CDR2 sequences are LGHDT and YNNKEL (reference sequence). The length of the CDR3 is 16 residues. V was pared by 5 bases and J by 4 bases, with 5 bases of the junction left unmatched. About this clonotype itself: Its cognate antigen is unknown.

This sequence joins TRBV3-1 and TRBJ2-2, with 12 bases matching TRBD2. This sequence originates from an adult who was a healthcare worker with PCR-confirmed SARS-CoV-2 infection or an uninfected control (not recorded which). The sequencing used whole blood, collected at baseline. The CDR3 bases are TGTGCCAGCAGCGATCTAGCGGGGGGGAGCACCGGGGAGCTGTTTTTT. Protein: CASSDLAGGSTGELFF.